This T cell receptor beta chain stems from a study of cytotoxic CD8 clonotypes in ibrutinib-treated CLL. Looked up from germline, CDR1 is SQVTM and CDR2 is ANQGSEA. This CDR3 has 13 amino acids. Trimming took off 3 bases at V and 2 bases at J, with 11 bases between the two ends. Data came from immunoSEQ multiplex PCR; TCRdb stores just in-frame clones and leaves some out. Among 120,000 to 150,000 clones listed, 80% to 95% were seen once. The sample was PBMCs, taken after 12 months of ibrutinib treatment. V is TRBV29-1 and J is TRBJ2-7; D is possibly TRBD1 (5 bases). The sequence was obtained from a human donor with chronic lymphocytic leukemia. The CDR3 DNA reads as TGCAGCGTTGAGTTAGACAGCCCCTACGAGCAGTACTTC. This codes for CSVELDSPYEQYF.